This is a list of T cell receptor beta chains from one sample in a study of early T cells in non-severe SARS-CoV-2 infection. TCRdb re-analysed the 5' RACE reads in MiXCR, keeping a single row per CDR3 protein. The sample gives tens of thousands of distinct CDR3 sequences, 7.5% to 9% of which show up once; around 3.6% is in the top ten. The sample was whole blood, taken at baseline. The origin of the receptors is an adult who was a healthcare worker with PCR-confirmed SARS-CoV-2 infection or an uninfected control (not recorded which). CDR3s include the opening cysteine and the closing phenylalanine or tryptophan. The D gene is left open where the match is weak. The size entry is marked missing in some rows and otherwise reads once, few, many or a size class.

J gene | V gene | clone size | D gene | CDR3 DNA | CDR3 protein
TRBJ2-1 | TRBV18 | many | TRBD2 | TGTGCCAGCTCCGGACTAGCGGGCCCTTCGGAGCAGTTCTTC | CASSGLAGPSEQFF
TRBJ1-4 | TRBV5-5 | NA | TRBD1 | TGTGCCAGCAGCTTAACAGGGGGGCCTAATGAAAAACTGTTTTTT | CASSLTGGPNEKLFF
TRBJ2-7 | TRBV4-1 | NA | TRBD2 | TGCGCCAGCAGCCAAGAGGGGCTAGCGGGAGTAGAGTCCTACGAGCAGTACTTC | CASSQEGLAGVESYEQYF
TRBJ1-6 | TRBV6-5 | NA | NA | TGTGCCAGCAGTCTACAGGGACCCAATTCACCCCTCCACTTT | CASSLQGPNSPLHF
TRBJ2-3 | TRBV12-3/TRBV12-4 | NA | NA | TGTGCCAGCAGTTTATCCGGCTGGGGGTTTGAAGATACGCAGTATTTT | CASSLSGWGFEDTQYF
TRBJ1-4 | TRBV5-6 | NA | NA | TGTGCCAGCAGCTTGGCCCAGGGGGAAAAACTGTTTTTT | CASSLAQGEKLFF
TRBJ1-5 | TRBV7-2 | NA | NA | TGTGCCAGCAGCTTAGCTCAGGGTAGCAATCAGCCCCAGCATTTT | CASSLAQGSNQPQHF
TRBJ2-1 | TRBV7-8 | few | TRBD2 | TGTGCCAGCAGCTTGGCCCAGAGCGGGAGGAAATACGGGGAGCAGTTCTTC | CASSLAQSGRKYGEQFF
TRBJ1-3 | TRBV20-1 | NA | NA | TGCAGTGCTAAACCTACAGGGACCTCTGGAAACACCATATATTTT | CSAKPTGTSGNTIYF
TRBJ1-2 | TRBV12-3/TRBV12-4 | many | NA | TGTGCCAGCAGTTTAGGGCCAGGGAACTATGGCTACACCTTC | CASSLGPGNYGYTF
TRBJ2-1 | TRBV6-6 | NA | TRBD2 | TGTGCCAGCAGTTACATGGCGGGGGGCCCGCCCTACAATGAGCAGTTCTTC | CASSYMAGGPPYNEQFF
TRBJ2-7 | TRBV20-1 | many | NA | TGCAGTGCTAGAGTCCACACCACAGGGACCGAGCAGTACTTC | CSARVHTTGTEQYF
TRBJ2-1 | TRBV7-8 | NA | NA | TGTGCCAGCAGCGGAACACCGTCCTACAATGAGCAGTTCTTC | CASSGTPSYNEQFF
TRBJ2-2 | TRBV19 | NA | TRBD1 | TGTGCCAGTAGTAACGAACCGGGACAGGGGACCGGGGAGCTGTTTTTT | CASSNEPGQGTGELFF
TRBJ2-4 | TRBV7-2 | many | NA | TGTGCCAGCAGCCCACGAAACATTCAGTACTTC | CASSPRNIQYF
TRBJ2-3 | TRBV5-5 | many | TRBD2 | TGTGCCAGCAGCTGGCTAGCGGGGTCAGATACGCAGTATTTT | CASSWLAGSDTQYF
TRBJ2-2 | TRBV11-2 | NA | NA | TGTGCCAGCAGCCTCGCCTGGGCCGGCCCGCTCACCGGGGAGCTGTTTTTT | CASSLAWAGPLTGELFF
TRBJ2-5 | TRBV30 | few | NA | TGTGCCTGGGCTTCGGGGCGGGGCTCTGAGACCCAGTACTTC | CAWASGRGSETQYF
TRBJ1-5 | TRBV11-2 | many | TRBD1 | TGTGCCAGCAGCCTCAACCCGACAGGGGATCAGCCCCAGCATTTT | CASSLNPTGDQPQHF
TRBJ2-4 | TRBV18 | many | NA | TGTGCCAGCTCACCACCCGGGGCCAAAAACATTCAGTACTTC | CASSPPGAKNIQYF
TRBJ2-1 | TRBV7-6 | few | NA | TGTGCCAGCAGCTTAGGGTGGGGGGAGCAGTTCTTC | CASSLGWGEQFF
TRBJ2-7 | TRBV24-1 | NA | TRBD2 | TGTGCCACCAGTGATTCCGGGACTAGCTCCTACGAGCAGTACTTC | CATSDSGTSSYEQYF
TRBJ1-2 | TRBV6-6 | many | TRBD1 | TGTGCCAGCAGAGAGGGACAGGGCTATGGCTACACCTTC | CASREGQGYGYTF
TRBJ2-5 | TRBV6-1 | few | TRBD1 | TGTGCCAGCAGTGAAGCTCGGACAGGGACCTCAGAGACCCAGTACTTC | CASSEARTGTSETQYF
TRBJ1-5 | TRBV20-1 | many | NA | TGCAGTGCTACCCGATTTCGCCAAGAACCGGGTCAGCCCCAGCATTTT | CSATRFRQEPGQPQHF
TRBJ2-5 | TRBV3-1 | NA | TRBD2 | TGTGCCAGCAGCTGGCGGACTAGCGGGGGACAAGAGACCCAGTACTTC | CASSWRTSGGQETQYF